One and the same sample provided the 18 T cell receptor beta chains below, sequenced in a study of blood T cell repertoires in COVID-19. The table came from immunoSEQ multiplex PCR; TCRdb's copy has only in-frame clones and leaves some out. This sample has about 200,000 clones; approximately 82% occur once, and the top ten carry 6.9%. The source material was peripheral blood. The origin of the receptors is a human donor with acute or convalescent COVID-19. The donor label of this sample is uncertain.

CDR3 nucleotide sequence: TGTGCCAGCAGCCGCCGTGTTGGGGCGAACACTGAAGCTTTCTTT. Protein sequence: CASSRRVGANTEAFF. V and J are TRBV5-4 and TRBJ1-1, with a weak D call TRBD1 (5 bases). The CDR3 length is 15 residues. Trimming cost V 4 bases and J 1 base, with 14 bases left between them. CDR1 SGHNT and CDR2 YYREEE come from the germline V gene (reference sequence).

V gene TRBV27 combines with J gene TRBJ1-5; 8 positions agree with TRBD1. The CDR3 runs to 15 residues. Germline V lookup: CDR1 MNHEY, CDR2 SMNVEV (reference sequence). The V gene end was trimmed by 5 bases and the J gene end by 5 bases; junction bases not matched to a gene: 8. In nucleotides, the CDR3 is TGTGCCAGCAGTGTTCGGACAGGGAAAGATCAGCCCCAGCATTTT. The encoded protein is CASSVRTGKDQPQHF.

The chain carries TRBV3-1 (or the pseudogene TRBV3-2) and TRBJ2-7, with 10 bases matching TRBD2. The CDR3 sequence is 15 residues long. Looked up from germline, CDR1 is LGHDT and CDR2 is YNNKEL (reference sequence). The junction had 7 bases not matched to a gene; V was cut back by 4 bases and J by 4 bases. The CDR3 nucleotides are TGTGCCAGCAGCCGCCGGGCTAGCGGGAGTTACGAGCAGTACTTC. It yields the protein CASSRRASGSYEQYF.

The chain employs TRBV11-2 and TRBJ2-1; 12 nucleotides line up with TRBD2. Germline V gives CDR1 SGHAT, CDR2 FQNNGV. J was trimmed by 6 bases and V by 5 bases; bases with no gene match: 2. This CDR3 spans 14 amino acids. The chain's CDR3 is CASSPSGRVNEQFF. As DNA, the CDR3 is TGTGCCAGCAGCCCTAGCGGGAGGGTCAATGAGCAGTTCTTC.

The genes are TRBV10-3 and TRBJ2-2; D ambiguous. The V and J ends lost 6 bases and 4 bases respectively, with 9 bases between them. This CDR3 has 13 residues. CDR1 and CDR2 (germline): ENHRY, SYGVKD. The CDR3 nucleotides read TGTGCCATCAGCAACCCGGGCACCGGGGAGCTGTTTTTT. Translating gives CAISNPGTGELFF.

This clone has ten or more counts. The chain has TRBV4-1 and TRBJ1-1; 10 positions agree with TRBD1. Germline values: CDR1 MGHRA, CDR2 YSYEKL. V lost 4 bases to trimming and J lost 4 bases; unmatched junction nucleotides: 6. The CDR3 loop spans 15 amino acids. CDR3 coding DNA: TGCGCCAGCAGCCGAGAAGGGACAGGGGTCACTGAAGCTTTCTTT. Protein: CASSREGTGVTEAFF.

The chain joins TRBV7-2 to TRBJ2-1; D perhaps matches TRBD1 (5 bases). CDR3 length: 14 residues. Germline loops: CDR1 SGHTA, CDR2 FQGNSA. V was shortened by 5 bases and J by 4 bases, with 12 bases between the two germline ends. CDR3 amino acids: CASSPQTAYNEQFF. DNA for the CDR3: TGTGCCAGCAGCCCCCAGACAGCGTACAATGAGCAGTTCTTC.

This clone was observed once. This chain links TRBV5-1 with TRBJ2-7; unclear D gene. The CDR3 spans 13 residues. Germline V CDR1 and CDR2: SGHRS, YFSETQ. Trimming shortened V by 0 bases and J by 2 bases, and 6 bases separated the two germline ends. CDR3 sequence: CASSLAAAYEQYF. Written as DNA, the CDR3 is TGCGCCAGCAGCTTGGCCGCAGCCTACGAGCAGTACTTC.

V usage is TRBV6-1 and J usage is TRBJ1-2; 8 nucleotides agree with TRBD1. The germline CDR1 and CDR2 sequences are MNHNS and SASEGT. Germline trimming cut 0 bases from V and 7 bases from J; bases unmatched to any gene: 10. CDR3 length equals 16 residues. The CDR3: CASSEAGRQGYSGYTF. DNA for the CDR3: TGTGCCAGCAGTGAAGCGGGGAGACAGGGGTATTCTGGCTACACCTTC.

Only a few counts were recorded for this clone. Written as DNA, the CDR3 is TGCGCCAGCAGCATTTTGACAGGGGGGAATGAAAAACTGTTTTTT. Protein sequence: CASSILTGGNEKLFF. The chain is built from TRBV5-1 and TRBJ1-4, with 9 bases lining up with TRBD1. This CDR3 comprises 15 residues. Germline-derived CDR1 and CDR2 are SGHRS and YFSETQ. The V and J ends lost 4 bases and 5 bases, in that order; junction bases with no gene match: 6.

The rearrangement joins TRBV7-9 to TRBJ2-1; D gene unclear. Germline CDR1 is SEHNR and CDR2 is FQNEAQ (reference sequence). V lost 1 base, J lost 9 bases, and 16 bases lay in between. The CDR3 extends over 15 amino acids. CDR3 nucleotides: TGTGCCAGCAGCTTAGTTCCCGCTCCTCCCGGTGAGCAGTTCTTC. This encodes CASSLVPAPPGEQFF. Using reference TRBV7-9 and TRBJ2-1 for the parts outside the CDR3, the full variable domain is DTGVSQNPRHKITKRGQNVTFRCDPISEHNRLYWYRQTLGQGPEFLTYFQNEAQLEKSRLLSDRFSAERPKGSFSTLEIQRTEQGDSAMYLCASSLVPAPPGEQFFGPGTRLTVL.

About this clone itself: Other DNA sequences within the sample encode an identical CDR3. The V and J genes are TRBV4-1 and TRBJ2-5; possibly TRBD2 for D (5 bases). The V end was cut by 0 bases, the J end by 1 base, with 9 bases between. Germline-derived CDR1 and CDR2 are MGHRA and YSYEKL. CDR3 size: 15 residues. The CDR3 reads CASSQDRTPQETQYF. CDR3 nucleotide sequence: TGCGCCAGCAGCCAAGATCGGACTCCCCAAGAGACCCAGTACTTC.

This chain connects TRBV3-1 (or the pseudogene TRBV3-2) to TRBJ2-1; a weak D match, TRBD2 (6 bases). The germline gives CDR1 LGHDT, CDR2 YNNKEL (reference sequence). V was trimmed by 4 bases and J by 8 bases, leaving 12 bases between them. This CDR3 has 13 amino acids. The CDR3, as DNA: TGTGCCAGCAGCCGCTTGGGGACTTATGAGCAGTTCTTC. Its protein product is CASSRLGTYEQFF.

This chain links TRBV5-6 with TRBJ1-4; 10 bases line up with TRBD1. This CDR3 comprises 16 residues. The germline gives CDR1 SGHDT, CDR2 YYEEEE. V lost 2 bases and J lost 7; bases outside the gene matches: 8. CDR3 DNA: TGTGCCAGCAGCTTCGGACAGGGGGACGTCGTTGAAAAACTGTTTTTT. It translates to CASSFGQGDVVEKLFF.

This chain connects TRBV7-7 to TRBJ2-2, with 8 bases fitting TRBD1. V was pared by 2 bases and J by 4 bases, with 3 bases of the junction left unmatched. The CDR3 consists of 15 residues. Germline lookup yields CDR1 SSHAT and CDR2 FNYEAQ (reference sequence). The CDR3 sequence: CASSLRQGTTGELFF. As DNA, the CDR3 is TGTGCCAGCAGCTTAAGACAGGGGACCACCGGGGAGCTGTTTTTT.

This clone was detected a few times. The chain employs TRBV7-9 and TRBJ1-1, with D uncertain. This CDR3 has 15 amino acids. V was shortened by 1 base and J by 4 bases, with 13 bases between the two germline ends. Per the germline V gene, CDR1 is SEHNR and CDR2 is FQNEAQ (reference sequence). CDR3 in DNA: TGTGCCAGCAGCTTAGGGGGTCGACGGGGCACTGAAGCTTTCTTT. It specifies CASSLGGRRGTEAFF.

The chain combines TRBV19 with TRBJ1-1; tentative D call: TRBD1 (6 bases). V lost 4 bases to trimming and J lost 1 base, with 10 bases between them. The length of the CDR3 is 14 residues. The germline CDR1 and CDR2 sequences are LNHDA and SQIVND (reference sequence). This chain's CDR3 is CASSRGGWNTEAFF. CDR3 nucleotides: TGTGCCAGTAGTAGAGGGGGTTGGAACACTGAAGCTTTCTTT. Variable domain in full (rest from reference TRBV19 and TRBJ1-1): DGGITQSPKYLFRKEGQNVTLSCEQNLNHDAMYWYRQDPGQGLRLIYYSQIVNDFQKGDIAEGYSVSREKKESFPLTVTSAQKNPTAFYLCASSRGGWNTEAFFGQGTRLTVV.

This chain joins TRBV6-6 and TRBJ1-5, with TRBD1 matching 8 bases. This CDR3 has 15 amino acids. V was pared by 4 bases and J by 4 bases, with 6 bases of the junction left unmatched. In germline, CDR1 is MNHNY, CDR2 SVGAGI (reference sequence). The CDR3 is CASSSVGQGNQPQHF. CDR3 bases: TGTGCCAGCAGTTCGGTCGGACAGGGTAATCAGCCCCAGCATTTT.